A selection of T cell receptor beta chains follows, all from one sample in a study of shared clonotypes between healthy human individuals. Libraries were prepared by immunoSEQ multiplex PCR; TCRdb keeps only in-frame clonotypes and omits some of them. Counted here are some 300,000 clones, more than 60% occurring once; the ten biggest clones make up 10%. The specimen was memory CD4+ T cells sorted from blood. All receptors come from a young man in good health. Each CDR3 is given with its conserved first and last residue. The order of the fields is clone size, V gene, J gene, D gene, CDR3 DNA, CDR3 protein. A D gene is named only where the DNA matches it firmly. Only some rows state a clone size, as once, few, many or a class for expanded clones.

clone_size: NA
v_call: TRBV11-2
j_call: TRBJ2-1
d_call: TRBD1
cdr3_nt: TGTGCCAGCAGCTCGCCGGGACAGGGGTCCAATGAGCAGTTCTTC
cdr3_aa: CASSSPGQGSNEQFF

clone_size: NA
v_call: TRBV6-5
j_call: TRBJ2-1
d_call: TRBD2
cdr3_nt: TGTGCCAGCAGTTTCCCTAGCGGGAGTAGTGGTGAGCAGTTCTTC
cdr3_aa: CASSFPSGSSGEQFF

clone_size: many
v_call: TRBV9
j_call: TRBJ2-3
d_call: NA
cdr3_nt: TGTGCCAGCAGCGCACAGGGAAGGGGCACAGATACGCAGTATTTT
cdr3_aa: CASSAQGRGTDTQYF

clone_size: NA
v_call: TRBV28
j_call: TRBJ2-7
d_call: TRBD1
cdr3_nt: TGTGCCAGCAGCACGACAGGGGGCCTAAGGTACTTC
cdr3_aa: CASSTTGGLRYF

clone_size: NA
v_call: TRBV2
j_call: TRBJ2-2
d_call: NA
cdr3_nt: TGTGCCAGCAGCATGGCTACCGGGGAGCTGTTTTTT
cdr3_aa: CASSMATGELFF

clone_size: NA
v_call: TRBV7-6
j_call: TRBJ2-7
d_call: NA
cdr3_nt: TGTGCCAGCAGCTTAGCAGGGGAGGCTAACCACGAGCAGTACTTC
cdr3_aa: CASSLAGEANHEQYF

clone_size: NA
v_call: TRBV5-8
j_call: TRBJ2-7
d_call: NA
cdr3_nt: TGTGCCAGCAGCTTCCCCCTACAAGACTACGAGCAGTACTTC
cdr3_aa: CASSFPLQDYEQYF

clone_size: few
v_call: TRBV28
j_call: TRBJ2-7
d_call: TRBD2
cdr3_nt: TGTGCCTGTGAACCCGGGACTACTTTATACGAGCAGTACTTC
cdr3_aa: CACEPGTTLYEQYF

clone_size: many
v_call: TRBV28
j_call: TRBJ1-5
d_call: NA
cdr3_nt: TGTGCCAGCAGTTCCCGACGACGGAGCAATCAGCCCCAGCATTTT
cdr3_aa: CASSSRRRSNQPQHF

clone_size: many
v_call: TRBV5-5
j_call: TRBJ1-5
d_call: TRBD1
cdr3_nt: TGTGCCAGCAGCTTAGGGACAGGCGACAGCAATCAGCCCCAGCATTTT
cdr3_aa: CASSLGTGDSNQPQHF